The 18 T cell receptor beta chains listed next were all sequenced from one sample in a study of CD8 T cell repertoires and HIV-1 epitope variants. Produced via immunoSEQ multiplex PCR; TCRdb's table is partial and in-frame only. This sample has 1,500 to 2,000 clones; about three quarters occur once, and the top ten carry over 40%. Their cognate antigens are unknown. The specimen was cultured CD8+ T cells derived from PBMCs. The origin of the receptors is a male donor with HIV.

A note on this clone: An end of the junction does not agree with germline; a read error may underlie this. This chain links TRBV7-7 with TRBJ1-4; TRBD1 agrees at 9 bases. The CDR3 totals 17 residues. Germline V gene data show CDR1 as SSHAT and CDR2 as FNYEAQ (reference sequence). The chain's CDR3 is CASSFTGTGTPNEKLFF. The CDR3 nucleotides are TGTGCTAGCAGCTTTACCGGGACAGGGACCCCTAATGAAAAACTGTTTTTT.

This chain joins TRBV28 and TRBJ2-7, with D uncertain. V lost 5 bases and J 2 bases, leaving 13 bases between the germline ends. The CDR3 has 14 residues. Germline assignment: CDR1 MDHEN and CDR2 SYDVKM. The chain's CDR3 is CASSPRTVAYEQYF. The CDR3 bases are TGTGCCAGCAGTCCCCGGACCGTTGCCTACGAGCAGTACTTC. The variable domain in full, with the rest retrieved from reference TRBV28 and TRBJ2-7, is DVKVTQSSRYLVKRTGEKVFLECVQDMDHENMFWYRQDPGLGLRLIYFSYDVKMKEKGDIPEGYSVSREKKERFSLILESASTNQTSMYLCASSPRTVAYEQYFGPGTRLTVT.

The chain is built from TRBV30 and TRBJ2-7, with D uncertain. Trimming stripped 1 base from V and 7 bases from J, with 11 bases between. In germline, CDR1 is GTSNPN, CDR2 SVGIG (reference sequence). The CDR3 runs 12 residues. The CDR3 bases are TGTGCCTGGAGTGCACCCCCTAGGGAGCAGTACTTC. It translates to CAWSAPPREQYF.

This rearrangement joins TRBV5-1 to TRBJ2-7; D is uncertain. Trimming took 5 bases from V and 2 from J, leaving 17 bases between them. The CDR3 totals 15 residues. CDR1 and CDR2 (germline): SGHRS, YFSETQ. CDR3 bases: TGCGCCAGCAGTCTTGGAGAAGGGTTTACCTACGAGCAGTACTTC. It yields the protein CASSLGEGFTYEQYF. Supplemented by reference TRBV5-1 and TRBJ2-7, the full variable domain reads KAGVTQTPRYLIKTRGQQVTLSCSPISGHRSVSWYQQTPGQGLQFLFEYFSETQRNKGNFPGRFSGRQFSNSRSEMNVSTLELGDSALYLCASSLGEGFTYEQYFGPGTRLTVT.

The V and J genes are TRBV5-4 and TRBJ2-7; the match to TRBD2 covers 8 bases. Trimming cost V 0 bases and J 5 bases; bases outside gene matches: 4. From germline, CDR1 is SGHNT and CDR2 YYREEE (reference sequence). This CDR3 has 14 amino acids. The CDR3 DNA follows: TGTGCCAGCAGCTTGGGCGGGGGGAACAACGAGCAGTACTTC. Protein: CASSLGGGNNEQYF.

By its share, this clone is hyperexpanded. The chain has TRBV28 and TRBJ1-1; 10 bases agree with TRBD1. Germline V gives CDR1 MDHEN, CDR2 SYDVKM. The V segment lost 4 bases and the J segment 4 bases; nucleotides outside the gene matches: 12. The CDR3 consists of 17 residues. The CDR3 bases are TGTGCCAGCAGTTCCCCCGGGACAGGGGTGATTTCCACTGAAGCTTTCTTT. It translates to CASSSPGTGVISTEAFF.

This rearrangement joins TRBV30 to TRBJ2-6; D gene unclear. The CDR3 is 14 residues long. V dropped 4 bases and J dropped 2 bases, with 9 bases sitting between them. Germline V gives CDR1 GTSNPN, CDR2 SVGIG (reference sequence). The CDR3 coding sequence is TGTGCCTGGATACAAGGCGCTGGGGCCAACGTCCTGACTTTC. It encodes CAWIQGAGANVLTF. Combining the CDR3 with reference TRBV30 and TRBJ2-6 gives the whole variable domain SQTIHQWPATLVQPVGSPLSLECTVEGTSNPNLYWYRQAAGRGLQLLFYSVGIGQISSEVPQNLSASRPQDRQFILSSKKLLLSDSGFYLCAWIQGAGANVLTFGAGSRLTVL.

The gene calls are TRBV28 and TRBJ2-7, with TRBD2 identical over 12 bases. The J segment lost 1 base and the V segment lost 8 bases, leaving 6 bases of the junction unmatched. From germline, CDR1 is MDHEN and CDR2 SYDVKM. The CDR3 runs 15 residues. CDR3 sequence reads: CASRGTSGQSYEQYF. The CDR3 DNA follows: TGTGCCAGCCGGGGGACTAGCGGGCAATCCTACGAGCAGTACTTC.

This clone was observed a few times. This chain uses TRBV6-5 with TRBJ2-7, with D perhaps being TRBD1 or TRBD2 (5 bases each). The CDR3 totals 14 residues. Trimming removed 5 bases from V and 5 bases from J, with 16 bases in between. Germline V lookup: CDR1 MNHEY, CDR2 SVGAGI. CDR3 protein: CASSPGPTGNEQYF. CDR3 nucleotides: TGTGCCAGCAGTCCGGGACCCACCGGGAACGAGCAGTACTTC.

In its sample, this clone was seen a few times. The genes are TRBV30 and TRBJ2-7; D perhaps matches TRBD1 (6 bases). The germline gives CDR1 GTSNPN, CDR2 SVGIG (reference sequence). The V gene lost 4 bases and the J gene lost 0 bases, with 16 bases spanning the gap. The CDR3 spans 15 residues. CDR3 region: CAWTPPDSLSYEQYF. The CDR3 DNA sequence: TGTGCCTGGACCCCGCCGGACAGTCTCTCCTACGAGCAGTACTTC.

This clone has just a few counts. The V and J genes are TRBV7-9 and TRBJ2-7; 7 bases map to TRBD1. In germline, CDR1 is SEHNR, CDR2 FQNEAQ (reference sequence). The CDR3 extends over 15 amino acids. J lost 2 bases, V lost 1 base, and 5 bases had no gene match. The CDR3 reads CASSLEGQTTYEQYF. CDR3 bases: TGTGCCAGCAGCTTAGAGGGACAGACTACCTACGAGCAGTACTTC.

V is TRBV5-6 and J is TRBJ1-3; possible D gene TRBD1, 5 bases. There are 13 residues in the CDR3. V was trimmed by 1 base and J by 7 bases, leaving 9 bases between them. Germline V lookup: CDR1 SGHDT, CDR2 YYEEEE. CDR3 residues: CASSLIGANTIYF. The CDR3 nucleotides are TGTGCCAGCAGCTTGATAGGGGCGAACACCATATATTTT.

This clone was observed a single time. The CDR3 here is CASSQGNTEAFF. In DNA, the CDR3 is TGTGCCAGCAGCCAGGGGAACACTGAAGCTTTCTTT. The chain recombines TRBV2 with TRBJ1-1, with a weak D call TRBD1 (5 bases). The CDR3 runs 12 residues. Deletions cut 6 bases from V and 1 base from J, with 6 bases between. Looked up from germline, CDR1 is SNHLY and CDR2 is FYNNEI.

Here the CDR3 DNA reads TGCGCCAGCAGCTCCTCAGGGGGCCGAGAGACCCAGTACTTC. It codes for CASSSSGGRETQYF. The chain combines TRBV5-1 with TRBJ2-5; 8 nucleotides line up with TRBD1. The length of the CDR3 is 14 residues. In germline, CDR1 is SGHRS, CDR2 YFSETQ. With V trimmed by 3 bases and J by 4 bases, 5 bases remained unmatched.

The rearrangement joins TRBV6-6 to TRBJ2-1, with a possible D match to TRBD2 (5 bases). Germline-derived CDR1 and CDR2 are MNHNY and SVGAGI (reference sequence). The CDR3 runs 14 residues. The V end lost 4 bases, the J end lost 4 bases, and 11 bases lay between the germline ends. The CDR3 DNA sequence: TGTGCCAGCAGTTCCCCGACTATTTACAATGAGCAGTTCTTC. It is translated as CASSSPTIYNEQFF.

The chain recombines TRBV2 with TRBJ2-1; D is tentatively TRBD1 or TRBD2 (6 bases each). This CDR3 spans 18 amino acids. The ends were cut back, 3 bases at V and 3 bases at J, with 21 bases in the middle. Germline V gene sequence: CDR1 SNHLY, CDR2 FYNNEI. This CDR3 reads CASSDPRMEGGGYNEQFF. CDR3 DNA sequence: TGTGCCAGCAGTGATCCCAGGATGGAAGGAGGGGGCTACAATGAGCAGTTCTTC.

The table lists this clone with a few counts. The CDR3 bases are TGTGCCACCAGCAGAGGGTTGGAAGGGACCTACGAGCAGTACTTC. This sequence encodes CATSRGLEGTYEQYF. The chain couples TRBV15 to TRBJ2-7; D gene ambiguous. The V gene's germline CDR1 is LNHNV and CDR2 YYDKDF (reference sequence). This CDR3 is built from 15 residues. V was clipped by 1 base and J by 2 bases, with 12 bases between them.

The chain couples TRBV19 to TRBJ2-7, with 7 bases matching TRBD1. This CDR3 has 12 residues. The germline CDR1 and CDR2 sequences are LNHDA and SQIVND (reference sequence). The trim removed 7 bases at V and 6 bases at J, leaving 6 bases unmatched. DNA of the CDR3: TGTGCCAGTAAGGCAGGGGGAATCGAGCAGTACTTC. This sequence encodes CASKAGGIEQYF.